One and the same sample provided the 32 T cell receptor beta chains below, sequenced in a study of blood T cells in healthy people across ages. Primed by a sample-barcoded 5' primer and a J-beta primer mix, a second PCR proceeded for roughly 7 to 11 cycles. TCRdb processed the 5' RACE reads anew with MiXCR; each CDR3 protein has one entry. The data hold around 1,500,000 distinct CDR3 sequences, with 28% observed a single time. The material sequenced was blood. These receptors all come from a woman younger than 45 in good health.

This clonotype was counted between two and nine times. The V call is TRBV5-1, the J call TRBJ2-1; D possibly matches TRBD1 or TRBD2 (6 bases each). Trimming stripped 2 bases from V and 9 bases from J, with 9 bases between. Germline assignment: CDR1 SGHRS and CDR2 YFSETQ. The CDR3 runs to 12 residues. CDR3 nucleotide sequence: TGCGCCAGCAGCTTCGGGGGCTGTGAGCAGTTCTTC. Residues: CASSFGGCEQFF.

In this sample, this clonotype turned up a few times. At one end, the junction sequence differs from germline, possibly due to a read error. The chain links TRBV10-2 to TRBJ2-7; 12 bases agree with TRBD2. The CDR3 covers 17 residues. Germline V gene lookup returns CDR1 WSHSY and CDR2 SAAADI. The CDR3 reads CASSEGGLAGISYERYF. The CDR3 coding sequence is TGCGCCAGCAGTGAGGGAGGACTAGCGGGGATTTCCTACGAGCGGTACTTC.

This clonotype has more than one count but fewer than ten. The chain recombines TRBV2 with TRBJ2-7; 8 nucleotides match TRBD2. The CDR3 has 14 amino acids. CDR1 is SNHLY and CDR2 is FYNNEI in the germline V gene. The V gene end was trimmed by 7 bases and the J gene end by 2 bases; junction bases not matched to a gene: 7. Here the CDR3 DNA reads TGTGCCAGCACCGGGAGGGAGCCGACCTACGAGCAGTACTTC. Encoded protein: CASTGREPTYEQYF.

This clonotype has a handful of counts. The chain employs TRBV25-1 and TRBJ1-1, with D perhaps matching TRBD1 (5 bases). The CDR3 contains 12 residues. The germline V and J ends were trimmed by 6 bases and 11 bases, with 16 bases remaining between them. Germline V gene data show CDR1 as MGHDK and CDR2 as SYGVNS. CDR3 in DNA: TGTGCCAGCAGCCGGACGGGGGGATCTGCTTTCTTT. Protein sequence: CASSRTGGSAFF.

This clonotype was recorded many times. The chain couples TRBV5-1 to TRBJ2-3; D is unresolved. V dropped 4 bases and J dropped 1 base, with 10 bases sitting between them. The CDR3 runs 14 residues. The germline V gene encodes CDR1 SGHRS and CDR2 YFSETQ. The CDR3 reads CASSRATGTDTQYF. DNA for the CDR3: TGCGCCAGCAGCAGGGCCACCGGCACAGATACGCAGTATTTT.

This chain connects TRBV14 to TRBJ2-5, with TRBD2 matching 7 bases. Trimming removed 3 bases from V and 5 bases from J; junction bases left unmatched: 9. This CDR3 comprises 15 residues. Germline V gene data show CDR1 as SGHDN and CDR2 as FVKESK. Written as DNA, the CDR3 is TGTGCCAGCAGCCAGGAGACTAGCACCGTGGAGACCCAGTACTTC. This sequence encodes CASSQETSTVETQYF.

Concerning this clonotype itself: With a much larger clone just one base away, this may be a read error. The gene calls are TRBV12-3 or TRBV12-4 and TRBJ2-4, with 8 nucleotides matching TRBD2. The ends lost 6 bases at V and 10 bases at J; junction bases unmatched: 14. The length of the CDR3 is 15 residues. The CDR3 DNA is TGTGCCAGCAGCCTTGGGGCGGGAGGATTTAATATTCAGTACTTC. Protein sequence: CASSLGAGGFNIQYF.

V and J are TRBV7-9 and TRBJ1-2; D gene ambiguous. CDR1 SEHNR and CDR2 FQNEAQ come from the germline V gene (reference sequence). The CDR3 is 12 amino acids. Trimming shortened V by 5 bases and J by 10 bases, and 14 bases separated the two germline ends. The CDR3 DNA follows: TGTGCCAGCAGCCCTGATACACCGTACTACACCTTC. Amino acids: CASSPDTPYYTF.

The V call is TRBV3-1, the J call TRBJ1-5, with no clear D. CDR3 size: 16 residues. Germline CDR1 LGHDT, CDR2 YNNKEL (reference sequence). Trimming took off 1 base at V and 6 bases at J, with 16 bases between the two ends. The CDR3 coding sequence is TGTGCCAGCAGCCAAGGGACTTCAGTGTGGGGTCAGCCCCAGCATTTT. Residues: CASSQGTSVWGQPQHF.

Concerning this clonotype: Since a much larger clone is just one base distant, this may be a read error. The chain carries TRBV10-3 and TRBJ2-1; 9 bases map to TRBD1. The V gene's germline CDR1 is ENHRY and CDR2 SYGVKD. The length of the CDR3 is 15 residues. The CDR3 loop is CTISRPGQGYNEQFF. CDR3 bases: TGTACCATCAGCCGGCCGGGACAGGGTTATAATGAGCAGTTCTTC.

This chain's CDR3 is CAYERTPGISEQFF. Written as DNA, the CDR3 is TGTGCCTACGAGCGCACCCCAGGAATCAGTGAGCAGTTCTTC. The chain is built from TRBV30 and TRBJ2-1; no firm D call. Germline V lookup: CDR1 GTSNPN, CDR2 SVGIG (reference sequence). V dropped 7 bases and J dropped 9 bases, with 22 bases sitting between them. CDR3 size: 14 residues. Based on the CDR3 plus reference TRBV30 and TRBJ2-1, the full variable domain is SQTIHQWPATLVQPVGSPLSLECTVEGTSNPNLYWYRQAAGRGLQLLFYSVGIGQISSEVPQNLSASRPQDRQFILSSKKLLLSDSGFYLCAYERTPGISEQFFGPGTRLTVL.

This clonotype was seen repeatedly, ten times or more. This chain links TRBV20-1 with TRBJ2-7; D is unclear. Germline V lookup: CDR1 DFQATT, CDR2 SNEGSKA (reference sequence). Trimming cost V 2 bases and J 4 bases, with 6 bases left between them. This CDR3 is built from 11 residues. The DNA for the CDR3 is TGCAGTGCTAGAATCGGATACGAGCAGTACTTC. The encoded protein is CSARIGYEQYF.

J is TRBJ2-1 and V is TRBV7-2, with 12 bases aligning to TRBD2. Losses at the gene ends were 2 bases for V and 9 bases for J; bases not matched to a gene: 8. This CDR3 has 16 residues. CDR1 and CDR2 (germline): SGHTA, FQGNSA. CDR3 sequence reads: CASSLTLAGGPGEQFF. The CDR3 DNA reads as TGTGCCAGCAGCTTAACCCTAGCGGGAGGGCCGGGTGAGCAGTTCTTC.

This clonotype was found a few times. This sequence joins TRBV12-3 or TRBV12-4 and TRBJ2-3; D not certain. V was pared by 7 bases and J by 5 bases, with 7 bases between. The CDR3 has 11 residues. In DNA form, the CDR3 reads TGTGCCAGCACCTTAGAAGATACGCAGTATTTT. Its protein product is CASTLEDTQYF.

This clonotype was seen more than once but under ten times. The chain joins TRBV7-2 to TRBJ1-1; 11 bases are shared with TRBD1. CDR3 length equals 16 residues. Germline values: CDR1 SGHTA, CDR2 FQGNSA. Trimming removed 5 bases from V and 1 base from J; junction bases left unmatched: 6. CDR3 bases: TGTGCCAGCAGCCCGGGACAGGGGGTTCGGAACACTGAAGCTTTCTTT. Encoded protein: CASSPGQGVRNTEAFF.

The V gene is TRBV11-2, the J gene TRBJ2-6; either TRBD1 or TRBD2 may supply D (5 bases each). CDR1 is SGHAT, CDR2 FQNNGV, per germline. The CDR3 contains 23 residues. The V end lost 0 bases, the J end lost 0 bases, and 27 bases lay between the germline ends. The DNA for the CDR3 is TGTGCCAGCAGCTTAGATTGGGGCCCCCGTGGGACGGATATCAACTCTGGGGCCAACGTCCTGACTTTC. Its translation: CASSLDWGPRGTDINSGANVLTF.

This clonotype showed up just a few times. J is TRBJ1-6 and V is TRBV7-2; no firm D call. V was clipped by 4 bases and J by 7 bases, with 8 bases between them. The germline V gene has CDR1 SGHTA and CDR2 FQGNSA. The CDR3 is made up of 13 amino acids. The CDR3 region is CASSSDQNSPLHF. Here the CDR3 DNA reads TGTGCCAGCAGCTCCGACCAAAATTCACCCCTCCACTTT.

The J gene is TRBJ2-3, the V gene TRBV20-1, with 11 bases that match TRBD2. The CDR3 is 15 amino acids. Unmatched junction bases numbered 9, after V lost 4 bases and J lost 6 bases. The V gene's germline CDR1 is DFQATT and CDR2 SNEGSKA (reference sequence). The CDR3 spells CSANEGTSGGDTQYF. The CDR3 DNA is TGCAGTGCTAACGAGGGGACTAGCGGCGGGGATACGCAGTATTTT.

The chain couples TRBV5-1 to TRBJ2-1; 7 bases align to TRBD1. The germline V gene encodes CDR1 SGHRS and CDR2 YFSETQ. This CDR3 is built from 14 residues. The V and J ends lost 0 bases and 8 bases, in that order; junction bases with no gene match: 5. Here the CDR3 DNA reads TGCGCCAGCAGCTTGGGAACAGGGGCGGATGAGCAGTTCTTC. This codes for CASSLGTGADEQFF.

A word on this clonotype: A much larger clone differs by one base, so this may be a read error. The V and J genes are TRBV12-3 or TRBV12-4 and TRBJ1-2, with 9 bases lining up with TRBD1. J was trimmed by 8 bases and V by 8 bases; bases with no gene match: 15. This CDR3 spans 15 amino acids. The CDR3 sequence is CASGALGTGNHGYTF. CDR3 DNA: TGTGCCAGCGGGGCCCTCGGGACAGGGAATCACGGCTACACCTTC.

J is TRBJ2-1 and V is TRBV19; 8 nucleotides agree with TRBD2. This CDR3 comprises 17 residues. J gave up 5 bases and V 5 bases, and 14 bases lay outside the gene matches. The germline CDR1 and CDR2 sequences are LNHDA and SQIVND (reference sequence). The CDR3 DNA reads TGTGCCAGTAGTGTCCCCTCTCTGAGCGGGGGAAACAATGAGCAGTTCTTC. It translates to CASSVPSLSGGNNEQFF.

J is TRBJ2-3 and V is TRBV7-2; D not resolved. V lost 1 base, J lost 3 bases, and 11 bases lay in between. Germline assignment: CDR1 SGHTA and CDR2 FQGNSA. CDR3 length equals 15 residues. CDR3 in DNA: TGTGCCAGCAGCTTAGATTTGTTAGTGACAGATACGCAGTATTTT. As protein: CASSLDLLVTDTQYF.

This clonotype was counted at least ten times. The chain has TRBV29-1 and TRBJ2-3; TRBD2 is a possible D gene (5 bases). The CDR3 extends over 12 amino acids. The germline V and J ends were trimmed by 3 bases and 4 bases, with 8 bases remaining between them. Germline V gene sequence: CDR1 SQVTM, CDR2 ANQGSEA. CDR3 bases: TGCAGCGTTGACCGCGGGTCAGATACGCAGTATTTT. Translation gives CSVDRGSDTQYF.

A remark on this clonotype: A read error may be the cause here, since a much bigger clone is one base away. The V and J genes are TRBV4-1 and TRBJ2-7; D not certain. This CDR3 has 13 residues. Germline lookup yields CDR1 MGHRA and CDR2 YSYEKL. CDR3 DNA sequence: TGCGCCAACAGCCAAGATCCGACGGAAGAGCAGTACTTC. This encodes CANSQDPTEEQYF.

This clonotype has just one count. This chain connects TRBV2 to TRBJ2-1, with TRBD2 identical over 7 bases. Germline V CDR1 and CDR2: SNHLY, FYNNEI. With V trimmed by 4 bases and J by 2 bases, 5 bases remained unmatched. This CDR3 has 15 residues. The CDR3 protein is CASSVREGPYNEQFF. DNA of the CDR3: TGTGCCAGCAGTGTTAGGGAGGGCCCCTACAATGAGCAGTTCTTC.

This clonotype was counted a few times. The CDR3 spells CASSPNTGGPTEQYF. The CDR3 DNA follows: TGTGCCAGCAGCCCGAATACAGGGGGGCCTACAGAGCAGTACTTC. The V call is TRBV7-2, the J call TRBJ2-7; 8 bases fit TRBD1. The CDR3 extends over 15 amino acids. The germline CDR1 and CDR2 sequences are SGHTA and FQGNSA. The V segment lost 5 bases and the J segment 7 bases; nucleotides outside the gene matches: 13.

In this sample, this clonotype turned up a few times. The rearrangement uses TRBV18 and TRBJ1-2; no firm D call. This CDR3 is 16 amino acids long. Germline values: CDR1 KGHSH, CDR2 LQKENI. V dropped 3 bases and J dropped 5 bases, with 19 bases sitting between them. The CDR3 DNA reads as TGTGCCAGCTCACCCACTTCTGGGCCGCCGGGGTATGGCTACACCTTC. It encodes CASSPTSGPPGYGYTF.

V and J are TRBV24-1 and TRBJ2-1, with a tentative D call TRBD1 (6 bases). V gave up 4 bases and J gave up 8 bases, with 17 bases separating them. Germline V lookup: CDR1 KGHDR, CDR2 SFDVKD. The length of the CDR3 is 15 residues. CDR3 DNA sequence: TGTGCCACCAGTGAAGGAGACAGGCTTGGCGATGAGCAGTTCTTC. Protein sequence: CATSEGDRLGDEQFF.

This clonotype occurred a few times. The V call is TRBV12-3 or TRBV12-4, the J call TRBJ2-4; 8 nucleotides match TRBD1. The CDR3 contains 15 residues. J gave up 2 bases and V 4 bases, and 4 bases lay outside the gene matches. The CDR3 region is CASSSDRGTKNIQYF. CDR3 in DNA: TGTGCCAGCAGTTCCGACAGGGGAACCAAAAACATTCAGTACTTC.

This clonotype was observed a handful of times. This clone may be a read error of a much larger clone one base away. This chain joins TRBV12-3 or TRBV12-4 and TRBJ2-5, with TRBD1 identical over 7 bases. Germline trimming cut 7 bases from V and 11 bases from J; bases unmatched to any gene: 22. The length of the CDR3 is 16 residues. The CDR3 sequence is CASTQRQGLVYNEQYF. CDR3 DNA sequence: TGTGCCAGCACACAGAGACAGGGTCTGGTCTACAATGAGCAGTACTTC.

This clonotype was found a few times. V usage is TRBV12-3 or TRBV12-4 and J usage is TRBJ2-3; D is possibly TRBD1 (6 bases). Trimming shortened V by 5 bases and J by 6 bases, and 18 bases separated the two germline ends. CDR3 length: 15 amino acids. Here the CDR3 DNA reads TGTGCCAGCAGTCTGAGAGACAGGCCCCCCGATACGCAGTATTTT. It is translated as CASSLRDRPPDTQYF.

This clonotype was recorded a few times. The chain joins TRBV19 to TRBJ2-1, with 13 bases matching TRBD2. This CDR3 is 14 amino acids long. The V gene end was trimmed by 4 bases and the J gene end by 9 bases; junction bases not matched to a gene: 3. Germline V lookup: CDR1 LNHDA, CDR2 SQIVND (reference sequence). CDR3 DNA sequence: TGTGCCAGTAGTACACTAGCGGGAGGGCGTGAGCAGTTCTTC. Residues: CASSTLAGGREQFF.